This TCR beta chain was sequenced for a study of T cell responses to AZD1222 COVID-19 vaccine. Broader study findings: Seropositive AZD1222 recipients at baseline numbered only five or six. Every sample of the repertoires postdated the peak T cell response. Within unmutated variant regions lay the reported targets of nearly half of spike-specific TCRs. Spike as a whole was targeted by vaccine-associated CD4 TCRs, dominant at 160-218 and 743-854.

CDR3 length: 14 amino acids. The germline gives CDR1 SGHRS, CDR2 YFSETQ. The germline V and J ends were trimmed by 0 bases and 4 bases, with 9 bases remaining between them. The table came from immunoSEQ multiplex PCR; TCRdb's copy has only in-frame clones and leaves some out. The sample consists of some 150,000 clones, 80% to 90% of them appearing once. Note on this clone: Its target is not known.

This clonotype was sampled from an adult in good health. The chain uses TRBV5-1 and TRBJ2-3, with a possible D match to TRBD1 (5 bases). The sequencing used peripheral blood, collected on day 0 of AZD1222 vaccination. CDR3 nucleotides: TGCGCCAGCAGCTTGGAGGGGTTCCCAGATACGCAGTATTTT. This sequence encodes CASSLEGFPDTQYF.